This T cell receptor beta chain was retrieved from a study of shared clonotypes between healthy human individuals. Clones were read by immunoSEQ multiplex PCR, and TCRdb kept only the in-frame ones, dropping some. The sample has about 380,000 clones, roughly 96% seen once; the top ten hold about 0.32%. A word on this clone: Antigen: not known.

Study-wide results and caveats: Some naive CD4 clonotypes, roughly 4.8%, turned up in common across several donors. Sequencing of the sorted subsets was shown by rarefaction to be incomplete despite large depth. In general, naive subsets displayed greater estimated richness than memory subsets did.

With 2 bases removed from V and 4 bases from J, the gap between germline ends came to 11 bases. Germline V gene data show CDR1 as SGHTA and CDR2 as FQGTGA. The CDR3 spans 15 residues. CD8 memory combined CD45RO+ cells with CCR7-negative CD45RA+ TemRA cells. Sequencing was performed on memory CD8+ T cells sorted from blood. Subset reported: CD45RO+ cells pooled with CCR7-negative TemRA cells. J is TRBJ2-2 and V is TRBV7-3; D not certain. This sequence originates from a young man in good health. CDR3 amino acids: CASSLLGPLTGELFF. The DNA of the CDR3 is TGTGCCAGCAGCTTATTAGGCCCGCTCACCGGGGAGCTGTTTTTT. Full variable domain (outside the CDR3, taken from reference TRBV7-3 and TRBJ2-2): GAGVSQTPSNKVTEKGKYVELRCDPISGHTALYWYRQSLGQGPEFLIYFQGTGAADDSGLPNDRFFAVRPEGSVSTLKIQRTERGDSAVYLCASSLLGPLTGELFFGEGSRLTVL.